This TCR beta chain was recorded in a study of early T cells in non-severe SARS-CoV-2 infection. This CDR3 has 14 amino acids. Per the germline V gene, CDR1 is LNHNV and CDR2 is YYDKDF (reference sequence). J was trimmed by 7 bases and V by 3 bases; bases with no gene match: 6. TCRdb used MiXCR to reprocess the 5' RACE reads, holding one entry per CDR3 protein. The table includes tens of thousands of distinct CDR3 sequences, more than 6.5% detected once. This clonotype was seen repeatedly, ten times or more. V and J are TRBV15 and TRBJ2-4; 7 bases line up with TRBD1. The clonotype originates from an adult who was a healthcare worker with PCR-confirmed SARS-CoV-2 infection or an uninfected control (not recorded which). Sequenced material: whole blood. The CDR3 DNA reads TGTGCCACCAGCAGGATTGACAGGGCGAACATTCAGTACTTC. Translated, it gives CATSRIDRANIQYF. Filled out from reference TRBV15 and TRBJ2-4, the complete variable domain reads DAMVIQNPRYQVTQFGKPVTLSCSQTLNHNVMYWYQQKSSQAPKLLFHYYDKDFNNEADTPDNFQSRRPNTSFCFLDIRSPGLGDTAMYLCATSRIDRANIQYFGAGTRLSVL.